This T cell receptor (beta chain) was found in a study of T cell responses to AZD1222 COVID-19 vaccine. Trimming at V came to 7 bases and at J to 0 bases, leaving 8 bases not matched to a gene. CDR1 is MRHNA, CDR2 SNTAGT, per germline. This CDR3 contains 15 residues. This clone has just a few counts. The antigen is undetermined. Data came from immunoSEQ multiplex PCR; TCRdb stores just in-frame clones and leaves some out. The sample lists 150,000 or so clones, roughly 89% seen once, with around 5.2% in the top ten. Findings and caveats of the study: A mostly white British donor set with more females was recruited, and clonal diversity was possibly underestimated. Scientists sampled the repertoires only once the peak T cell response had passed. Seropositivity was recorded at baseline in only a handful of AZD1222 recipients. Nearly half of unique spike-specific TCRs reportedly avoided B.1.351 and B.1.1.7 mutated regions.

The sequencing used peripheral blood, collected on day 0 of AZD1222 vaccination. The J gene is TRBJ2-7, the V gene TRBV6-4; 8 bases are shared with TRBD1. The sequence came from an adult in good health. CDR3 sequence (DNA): TGTGCCAGCACCGGGACAGGCATAAGCTCCTACGAGCAGTACTTC. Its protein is CASTGTGISSYEQYF.